What follows describes a single T cell receptor beta chain. The length of the CDR3 is 13 residues. V was pared by 5 bases and J by 7 bases, with 12 bases between. Germline CDR1 and CDR2: SGHAT and FQNNGV. This record comes from a study of blood T cell repertoires in COVID-19. Across the study: PBMCs, B-cell-depleted T cells, or T cells provided the cDNA or gDNA that made up the material.

Under the authors' procedure: Researchers report that nucleated cell counts were estimated from reference gene primer amplification. Using immunoSEQ multiplex PCR, the repertoire was profiled, and TCRdb retains in-frame clones only, with some absent. That table furnishes V, J and clone size, whereas the DNA furnished D and trimming. The table shows around 70,000 clones, with approximately 84% occurring only once. Sequences were obtained from peripheral blood. The sequence came from a man in his 70s with acute or convalescent COVID-19. J is TRBJ1-5 and V is TRBV11-2; D call uncertain. In nucleotides, the CDR3 is TGTGCCAGCAGCCGATCGGAGGGCCAGCCCCAGCATTTT. It translates to CASSRSEGQPQHF.